This entry lists 13 T cell receptor beta chains sequenced from one sample in a study of post-analysis software for immune sequencing data. These receptors have no known antigen. Unique molecular identifiers tagged the TCR beta cDNA libraries. TCRdb ran MiXCR on the PCR reads and lists one entry per CDR3 protein. The table includes around 710,000 distinct CDR3 sequences, around 42% detected once. Findings and limits, study-wide: Patients used five TRBV segments, including TRBV5-6, TRBV5-1 and TRBV20-1, more often than controls.

Sequenced sample: blood. The receptor source for this set is a girl under 18 with multiple sclerosis.

The chain joins TRBV20-1 to TRBJ2-7; TRBD1 aligns across 10 bases. The junction had 7 bases not matched to a gene; V was cut back by 6 bases and J by 2 bases. CDR1 and CDR2 from the germline V gene are DFQATT and SNEGSKA (reference sequence). This CDR3 is 14 amino acids long. The CDR3 nucleotides read TGCAGTGCCGGACTCGGACAGGGGGCCTACGAGCAGTACTTC. It codes for CSAGLGQGAYEQYF.

This clonotype has just a few counts. CDR3 bases: TGTGCCAGCAGTTCTACAGGGGCTTTCGGCTACACCTTC. This codes for CASSSTGAFGYTF. The chain has TRBV6-2 or TRBV6-3 and TRBJ1-2, with 7 bases aligning to TRBD1. CDR3 length equals 13 residues. Germline V gene data show CDR1 as MNHEY and CDR2 as SVGEGT. Trimming cost V 4 bases and J 8 bases; bases outside gene matches: 7.

CDR3 bases: TGTGCCAGCAGTTTCGGGGTGACCTCGGGCGATGAGCAGTTCTTC. This translates into CASSFGVTSGDEQFF. The chain links TRBV12-3 or TRBV12-4 to TRBJ2-1; maybe TRBD2 (5 bases). The CDR3 consists of 15 residues. V shed 3 bases and J shed 8 bases, with 17 bases lying between them.

The chain couples TRBV4-3 to TRBJ1-2; 8 nucleotides line up with TRBD1. Losses at the gene ends were 2 bases for V and 3 bases for J; bases not matched to a gene: 14. The germline CDR1 and CDR2 sequences are LGHNA and YSLEER. The CDR3 runs to 18 residues. The CDR3 DNA is TGCGCCAGCAGCCAATCAACAGGGGGAGTCATAGCTTACTATGGCTACACCTTC. Amino acid sequence: CASSQSTGGVIAYYGYTF.

The rearrangement uses TRBV7-9 and TRBJ1-2, with D possibly TRBD1 on 6 matching bases. The CDR3 has 15 residues. V was cut by 1 base and J by 8 bases, with 17 bases left in between. Germline V gene data show CDR1 as SEHNR and CDR2 as FQNEAQ (reference sequence). The CDR3 region is CASSLEADSALGYTF. The CDR3 nucleotides read TGTGCCAGCAGCTTAGAGGCGGACAGCGCGCTGGGCTACACCTTC.

CDR3 in DNA: TGCGCCAGCAGCCAGGCAGGGGAGGGAGCGGAGACCCGGTACTTC. Translating it yields CASSQAGEGAETRYF. The chain uses TRBV4-1 and TRBJ2-4; a possible D gene is TRBD2 (7 bases). This CDR3 has 15 amino acids. Germline assignment: CDR1 MGHRA and CDR2 YSYEKL. V was cut by 3 bases and J by 15 bases, with 24 bases left in between.

The chain joins TRBV7-9 to TRBJ1-1; D not certain. Germline lookup yields CDR1 SEHNR and CDR2 FQNEAQ (reference sequence). Trimming pared 6 bases from V and 1 base from J, leaving 15 bases between. The CDR3 runs to 15 residues. CDR3 coding DNA: TGTGCCAGCAGTCTCGCCGCGAGGCAGAACACTGAAGCTTTCTTT. It is translated as CASSLAARQNTEAFF.

This chain links TRBV4-3 with TRBJ2-6; D not resolved. The CDR3 length is 17 residues. The germline V gene encodes CDR1 LGHNA and CDR2 YSLEER. The V and J ends lost 4 bases and 0 bases respectively, with 13 bases between them. CDR3 DNA sequence: TGCGCCAGCAGCCCTACAAATGGATTCTCTGGGGCCAACGTCCTGACTTTC. Protein sequence: CASSPTNGFSGANVLTF.

This rearrangement joins TRBV20-1 to TRBJ1-2; D is unclear. V was shortened by 1 base and J by 3 bases, with 9 bases between the two germline ends. This CDR3 is 13 amino acids long. Germline CDR1 reads DFQATT; CDR2 reads SNEGSKA (reference sequence). The chain's CDR3 is CSARGNIHYGYTF. CDR3 DNA: TGCAGTGCTAGAGGAAATATTCACTATGGCTACACCTTC.

This clonotype has more than one count but fewer than ten. The DNA of the CDR3 is TGTGCCAGCAGCCATCGGGACACTATTTACAATGAGCAGTTCTTC. Translating gives CASSHRDTIYNEQFF. The rearrangement links TRBV12-3 or TRBV12-4 to TRBJ2-1, with TRBD1 as a possible D gene (6 bases). The CDR3 length is 15 residues. Trimming cost V 6 bases and J 4 bases, with 16 bases left between them.

This clonotype was counted a few times. The rearrangement uses TRBV10-3 and TRBJ2-4, with 9 bases matching TRBD1. The length of the CDR3 is 14 residues. With V trimmed by 2 bases and J by 7 bases, 3 bases remained unmatched. CDR1 and CDR2 (germline): ENHRY, SYGVKD. The CDR3 DNA follows: TGTGCCATCAGTGAGGACGGACAGGGGAACATTCAGTACTTC. The encoded protein is CAISEDGQGNIQYF.

This chain joins TRBV9 and TRBJ1-6; perhaps TRBD1 as D (6 bases). Trimming shortened V by 3 bases and J by 10 bases, and 17 bases separated the two germline ends. The CDR3 covers 15 residues. Germline V CDR1 and CDR2: SGDLS, YYNGEE. Here the CDR3 reads CASSASGDPLSPLHF. The CDR3 bases are TGTGCCAGCAGCGCCTCAGGGGACCCTCTCTCACCCCTCCACTTT. Looking up the rest from reference TRBV9 and TRBJ1-6 gives the full variable domain: DSGVTQTPKHLITATGQRVTLRCSPRSGDLSVYWYQQSLDQGLQFLIQYYNGEERAKGNILERFSAQQFPDLHSELNLSSLELGDSALYFCASSASGDPLSPLHFGNGTRLTVT.

The J gene is TRBJ1-5, the V gene TRBV6-5; TRBD1 matches at 8 bases. The CDR3 loop spans 14 amino acids. CDR1 is MNHEY, CDR2 SVGAGI, per germline. V trimming: 6 bases; J trimming: 7 bases; junction bases outside the gene matches: 8. The CDR3 protein is CASRPDRDEQPQHF. CDR3 sequence (DNA): TGTGCCAGCAGACCGGACAGGGATGAGCAGCCCCAGCATTTT.